This T cell receptor (beta chain) was captured in a study of OX40 agonist ivuxolimab in advanced cancers. Whole-study context: Intravenous ivuxolimab at 0.01 to 10 mg/kg was given to patients every 2 weeks. Aged 23 to 79 with a mean of roughly 65 years, they were roughly 83% male.

As concerns this clone: Its antigen is unknown.

Measured with immunoSEQ multiplex PCR; TCRdb has only the in-frame clones, and not every one. The data show around 36,000 clones, with roughly 80% seen just once and more than 12% held by the top ten. Regarding the study as a whole: On average, CD8+ T cells had more expanded clones than CD4+. CD4+ and CD8+ T cells in blood underwent clonal expansion by week 6 at 0.1 to 3.0 mg/kg.

Trimming cost V 5 bases and J 5 bases; bases outside gene matches: 9. Germline V CDR1 and CDR2: WSHSY, SAAADI. This CDR3 region has 15 residues. V and J are TRBV10-2 and TRBJ2-5, with TRBD1 matching over 9 bases. The receptor was isolated from an adult with an advanced solid tumor such as melanoma, head and neck, liver or kidney cancer. The sequencing here drew on CD4+ or CD8+ T cells sorted from blood, taken in a trial of the OX40 agonist ivuxolimab. Here the CDR3 DNA reads TGCGCCAGCAGTCGAGCAACAGGGGGCCGGGAGACCCAGTACTTC. This gives the protein CASSRATGGRETQYF.